Below are 4 T cell receptor beta chains sequenced from a single sample in a study of control samples from healthy donors and cancer patients. The table came from immunoSEQ multiplex PCR; TCRdb's copy has only in-frame clones and leaves some out. The repertoire holds approximately 170,000 clones, roughly 92% seen once, with 0.68% in the top ten. Sequenced material: blood. The source of these receptors is a woman between 25 and 40 years old in good health.

The chain has TRBV7-8 and TRBJ2-2; D possibly matches TRBD1 or TRBD2 (5 bases each). The CDR3 is made up of 16 amino acids. Trimming left V 1 base short and J 1 base short, with 10 bases between. Germline V gene sequence: CDR1 SGHVS, CDR2 FQNEAQ. The CDR3 loop is CASSLVGRLNTGELFF. In nucleotides, the CDR3 is TGTGCCAGCAGCTTAGTGGGACGGTTGAACACCGGGGAGCTGTTTTTT.

V is TRBV6-1 and J is TRBJ2-5; unclear D gene. The CDR3 spans 13 residues. The germline gives CDR1 MNHNS, CDR2 SASEGT. The V and J ends lost 3 bases and 6 bases respectively, with 11 bases between them. The DNA for the CDR3 is TGTGCCAGCAGTGAGGCGGAGAGGAAGACCCAGTACTTC. Amino acid sequence: CASSEAERKTQYF.

This chain joins TRBV5-1 and TRBJ1-1; no clear D gene. V gave up 0 bases and J gave up 5 bases, with 2 bases separating them. Germline values: CDR1 SGHRS, CDR2 YFSETQ. There are 11 residues in the CDR3. CDR3 sequence: CASSLGTEAFF. CDR3 sequence (DNA): TGCGCCAGCAGCTTGGGGACTGAAGCTTTCTTT. The complete variable domain, with remaining parts taken from reference TRBV5-1 and TRBJ1-1, reads KAGVTQTPRYLIKTRGQQVTLSCSPISGHRSVSWYQQTPGQGLQFLFEYFSETQRNKGNFPGRFSGRQFSNSRSEMNVSTLELGDSALYLCASSLGTEAFFGQGTRLTVV.

The chain links TRBV11-3 to TRBJ2-2; D not certain. CDR3 length: 11 residues. The V gene's germline CDR1 is SGHNT and CDR2 YENEEA. V was shortened by 3 bases and J by 7 bases, with 3 bases between the two germline ends. This CDR3 is CASSFGGELFF. The DNA for the CDR3 is TGTGCCAGCAGCTTCGGCGGGGAGCTGTTTTTT.